Each of the 2 T cell receptor beta chains below was sequenced from the same sample in a study of T cell repertoires in cytomegalovirus infection. These receptors' antigens are unknown. TCRdb re-analysed the reads in MiXCR, keeping a single row per CDR3 protein. The sample includes approximately 770,000 distinct CDR3 sequences, almost 30% of them seen just once. Sequenced here: cultured CD8+ T cells from PBMCs, sampled from culture after CMV antigen stimulation. The origin of the receptors is a human donor in good health (CMV status not recorded). Some clones in this sample may be carry-over from other donors' samples.

The rearrangement joins TRBV4-3 to TRBJ1-1; D not resolved. Trimming left V 1 base short and J 0 bases short, with 15 bases between. The CDR3 consists of 17 residues. The germline gives CDR1 LGHNA, CDR2 YSLEER. CDR3 loop: CASSQGQDISVNTEAFF. CDR3 nucleotide sequence: TGCGCCAGCAGCCAAGGGCAAGACATATCGGTGAACACTGAAGCTTTCTTT.

The rearrangement uses TRBV28 and TRBJ1-1, with D hard to call. The germline gives CDR1 MDHEN, CDR2 SYDVKM. V lost 4 bases and J lost 6, with 9 bases in between. CDR3 length: 12 residues. CDR3 DNA: TGTGCCAGCAGTTCCGGCTCACCTGAAGCTTTCTTT. Translated, it gives CASSSGSPEAFF.